Each of the 24 T cell receptor beta chains below was sequenced from the same sample in a study of tumor-infiltrating lymphocytes in primary liver carcinoma. Germline DNA was extracted too, while blood RNA derived from unsorted whole blood. Reverse transcription of roughly 480 ng total RNA with a constant-region primer produced TCR beta cDNA. Amplification in three nested multiplex PCR rounds with slightly modified ARM-PCR gave rise to TCR beta libraries. Primers for the first two PCR rounds were TRBV1-TRBV30 forward primers and a C-beta reverse primer (about 9 cycles per round). TCRdb re-analysed the multiplex PCR reads in MiXCR, keeping a single row per CDR3 protein. The sample lists 300,000 to 400,000 distinct CDR3 sequences; roughly 61% were seen once. Sequences were obtained from peripheral blood. Receptors were obtained from a man aged 35-49 years with primary liver carcinoma and hepatitis B virus infection.

This clonotype occurred a few times. The V and J genes are TRBV5-6 and TRBJ2-1; D perhaps matches TRBD1 (5 bases). Germline CDR1 SGHDT, CDR2 YYEEEE. V lost 5 bases, J lost 8 bases, and 8 bases lay in between. The CDR3 sequence is 11 residues long. CDR3 residues: CASRAQDEQFF. The CDR3 bases are TGTGCCAGCAGGGCACAGGATGAGCAGTTCTTC.

In the case of this clonotype: It may be a read error: a sequence one base away is much more abundant. The conserved final phenylalanine or tryptophan is absent from the CDR3, which likely points to a read error. This chain uses TRBV6-2 or TRBV6-3 with TRBJ1-1; D might be TRBD1 (6 bases). CDR1 and CDR2 from the germline V gene are MNHEY and SVGEGT. V was trimmed by 6 bases and J by 6 bases, leaving 11 bases between them. This CDR3 has 12 residues. CDR3 region: CASSQQGPEAFY. CDR3 in DNA: TGTGCCAGCAGCCAACAGGGCCCTGAAGCTTTCTAT.

V is TRBV12-3 or TRBV12-4 and J is TRBJ1-6; possible D gene TRBD1, 5 bases. The V end lost 8 bases, the J end lost 7 bases, and 15 bases lay between the germline ends. CDR3 length: 14 amino acids. The CDR3 DNA sequence: TGTGCCAGCTGTAGGGCAGGGTGGAATTCACCCCTCCACTTT. Its protein is CASCRAGWNSPLHF.

This clonotype has a handful of counts. The rearrangement uses TRBV10-3 and TRBJ2-7; 7 nucleotides align to TRBD1. Germline values: CDR1 ENHRY, CDR2 SYGVKD. The CDR3 contains 12 residues. Unmatched junction bases numbered 6, after V lost 10 bases and J lost 3 bases. The CDR3 coding sequence is TGTGCCAACTCAAGGGACAGCTACGAGCAGTACTTC. As protein: CANSRDSYEQYF.

Concerning this clonotype itself: One end of the junction fails to match germline, which may point to a read error. The chain couples TRBV5-4 to TRBJ2-5; D might be TRBD1 (6 bases). Per the germline V gene, CDR1 is SGHNT and CDR2 is YYREEE (reference sequence). The CDR3 consists of 14 residues. CDR3 nucleotides: TGTGCCAGCAGCTTGGCAGGGGCGAGGGAGACCCAGCACTTC. It encodes CASSLAGARETQHF.

The chain combines TRBV28 with TRBJ1-2; unclear D gene. The CDR3 consists of 12 residues. Germline lookup yields CDR1 MDHEN and CDR2 SYDVKM. The V end lost 7 bases, the J end lost 3 bases, and 9 bases lay between the germline ends. The DNA for the CDR3 is TGTGCCAGCACGGGGAGCCACTATGGCTACACCTTC. Translating it yields CASTGSHYGYTF.

This clonotype was seen only a few times. The chain links TRBV6-5 to TRBJ2-7; tentatively, D is TRBD2 (7 bases). The CDR3 spans 16 residues. Trimming stripped 2 bases from V and 5 bases from J, with 19 bases between. Germline assignment: CDR1 MNHEY and CDR2 SVGAGI. The CDR3 here is CASSYGGAALMNEQYF. In nucleotides, the CDR3 is TGTGCCAGCAGTTACGGGGGGGCAGCATTGATGAACGAGCAGTACTTC.

V gene TRBV5-5 combines with J gene TRBJ1-6; D is perhaps TRBD1 (6 bases). Per germline, CDR1 SGHKS and CDR2 YYEKEE (reference sequence). The CDR3 is 18 residues long. The ends were cut back, 4 bases at V and 7 bases at J, with 24 bases in the middle. CDR3 nucleotides: TGTGCCAGCAGCGCCCTAGGGGGGGGACATCACCAAAATTCACCCCTCCACTTT. This translates into CASSALGGGHHQNSPLHF.

The chain couples TRBV4-2 to TRBJ2-2; no definite D call. Germline V CDR1 and CDR2: LGHNA, YNFKEQ. The CDR3 has 17 amino acids. Trimming removed 4 bases at V and 0 bases at J, with 15 bases between. The CDR3 DNA sequence: TGTGCCAGCAGCCGAGACCAGAGGTCTGCGAACACCGGGGAGCTGTTTTTT. Its translation is CASSRDQRSANTGELFF.

The chain is built from TRBV11-3 and TRBJ2-1; D uncertain. Germline CDR1 is SGHNT and CDR2 is YENEEA. The CDR3 spans 12 residues. The V gene lost 7 bases and the J gene lost 8 bases, with 12 bases spanning the gap. The DNA of the CDR3 is TGTGCCAGCAAAACAACCGGTGATGAGCAGTTCTTC. It encodes CASKTTGDEQFF.

Turning to this clonotype: A much more abundant neighbour one base away suggests this may be a read error. The chain uses TRBV6-6 and TRBJ2-7; TRBD1 aligns across 11 bases. The trim removed 6 bases at V and 6 bases at J, leaving 7 bases unmatched. The CDR3 has 14 amino acids. The germline V gene encodes CDR1 MNHNY and CDR2 SVGAGI (reference sequence). The CDR3 loop reads CASRGQGVSAEQYF. CDR3 sequence (DNA): TGTGCCAGCAGGGGACAGGGGGTTTCCGCCGAGCAGTACTTC.

The V and J genes are TRBV11-2 and TRBJ2-3; D is unresolved. Per the germline V gene, CDR1 is SGHAT and CDR2 is FQNNGV. This CDR3 region has 15 residues. CDR3 in DNA: TGTATCAGCAGCTTAGACGGCTATACCACAGATACGCAGTATTTT. It is translated as CISSLDGYTTDTQYF. The variable domain in full, with the rest retrieved from reference TRBV11-2 and TRBJ2-3, is EAGVAQSPRYKIIEKRQSVAFWCNPISGHATLYWYQQILGQGPKLLIQFQNNGVVDDSQLPKDRFSAERLKGVDSTLKIQPAKLEDSAVYLCISSLDGYTTDTQYFGPGTRLTVL.

This clonotype was detected ten times or more. The V and J genes are TRBV4-1 and TRBJ2-4; D is perhaps TRBD2 (7 bases). Germline V CDR1 and CDR2: MGHRA, YSYEKL. Trimming took off 5 bases at V and 1 base at J, with 15 bases between the two ends. The CDR3 contains 16 residues. CDR3 loop: CASSDRGGDAKNIQYF. The CDR3 DNA follows: TGCGCCAGCAGCGACCGAGGGGGGGATGCCAAAAACATTCAGTACTTC.

Regarding this clonotype: The junction shows a germline mismatch at one end, possibly a read error. The CDR3 is CASTVSGNQPKHF. CDR3 sequence (DNA): TGTGCCAGTACAGTGAGTGGCAATCAGCCCAAGCATTTT. The chain carries TRBV11-2 and TRBJ1-5, with D hard to call. Germline CDR1 reads SGHAT; CDR2 reads FQNNGV. The CDR3 is 13 residues long.

On this clonotype itself: The conserved phenylalanine or tryptophan is not found at the CDR3 terminus, so this likely reflects a read error. The chain recombines TRBV6-2 or TRBV6-3 with TRBJ2-1; 10 bases align to TRBD1. The junction had 10 bases not matched to a gene; V was cut back by 9 bases and J by 8 bases. CDR1 is MNHEY, CDR2 SVGEGT, per germline. The CDR3 totals 14 residues. The CDR3 here is CARSQIGQGDEQFS. CDR3 nucleotides: TGTGCCAGGAGCCAAATAGGACAGGGGGATGAGCAGTTCTCC.

About this clonotype itself: A much larger clonotype is one base distant, so this may be a read error. This CDR3 fails to terminate in the conserved phenylalanine or tryptophan, so it likely reflects a read error. The chain uses TRBV10-3 and TRBJ2-7; 8 nucleotides agree with TRBD2. V was clipped by 7 bases and J by 5 bases; unmatched bases: 7. Germline CDR1 ENHRY, CDR2 SYGVKD. The CDR3 totals 13 residues. The CDR3 is CAIKSGGGNEQYY. DNA for the CDR3: TGTGCCATCAAGAGCGGGGGTGGAAACGAGCAGTACTAC.

Notes on this clonotype: The junction does not match germline at one end; this may be a read error. V gene TRBV5-5 combines with J gene TRBJ2-1; either TRBD1 or TRBD2 may supply D (5 bases each). The CDR3 is 15 residues long. The germline CDR1 and CDR2 sequences are SGHKS and YYEKEE (reference sequence). Here the CDR3 DNA reads TGTGTCAGCGGCTTGGTGGGGCAAAATTACAATGAGCAGTTCTTC. Its translation is CVSGLVGQNYNEQFF.

About this clonotype itself: A read error may account for a junction end that differs from germline. The genes are TRBV5-6 and TRBJ1-2; 8 nucleotides agree with TRBD1. This CDR3 has 13 amino acids. Germline V gives CDR1 SGHDT, CDR2 YYEEEE. The CDR3 coding sequence is TGTGTCAGCGGCTTGGTTGGGACAGGAGGCTACTCCTTC. This codes for CVSGLVGTGGYSF.

In this sample, this clonotype turned up a few times. This CDR3 is missing its conserved last phenylalanine or tryptophan, likely due to a read error. The gene calls are TRBV29-1 and TRBJ1-2; 9 bases agree with TRBD1. V gave up 6 bases and J gave up 2 bases; unmatched junction bases: 10. The CDR3 consists of 15 residues. The germline V gene has CDR1 SQVTM and CDR2 ANQGSEA. CDR3 residues: CSVSSWTGANYGYTI. As DNA, the CDR3 is TGCAGCGTCTCCTCTTGGACAGGGGCCAACTATGGCTACACCATC.

In DNA, the CDR3 is TGTGCCAGCAGTAAGCTCCCAGAAACAAATGTCTACACCTTC. Its protein product is CASSKLPETNVYTF. V gene TRBV6-5 combines with J gene TRBJ1-2; D is uncertain. Germline V gene data show CDR1 as MNHEY and CDR2 as SVGAGI. The CDR3 runs 14 residues. The V and J ends lost 5 bases and 10 bases respectively, with 20 bases between them.

This clonotype was counted many times. This chain connects TRBV4-3 to TRBJ2-2; no definite D call. This CDR3 is 15 amino acids long. The V end lost 4 bases, the J end lost 1 base, and 10 bases lay between the germline ends. Per the germline V gene, CDR1 is LGHNA and CDR2 is YSLEER. The CDR3 DNA reads TGCGCCAGCAGCCCGGCGATGGGGAACACCGGGGAGCTGTTTTTT. Translation gives CASSPAMGNTGELFF.

Worth noting for this clonotype: The CDR3 end shows no conserved phenylalanine or tryptophan, and so a read error is likely. The rearrangement links TRBV11-2 to TRBJ2-7; 7 bases agree with TRBD1. The CDR3 covers 13 residues. Per the germline V gene, CDR1 is SGHAT and CDR2 is FQNNGV. The CDR3 spells CASSFDRVYAQYL. The CDR3 DNA reads as TGTGCCAGCAGCTTTGACAGGGTGTACGCGCAGTACCTC.

Comment on this clonotype: It may be a read error: a sequence one base away is much more abundant. The V call is TRBV4-2, the J call TRBJ1-5; D is ambiguous. This CDR3 comprises 14 residues. Germline loops: CDR1 LGHNA, CDR2 YNFKEQ. The CDR3 protein is CVSSQALGDQPQHF. In DNA, the CDR3 is TGTGTCAGCAGCCAAGCGCTAGGTGATCAGCCCCAGCATTTT.

Note on this clonotype: The junction and the germline gene differ at one end; a read error may be behind it. The rearrangement uses TRBV5-1 and TRBJ2-7, with D unclear. Germline V gene sequence: CDR1 SGHRS, CDR2 YFSETQ. The CDR3 is made up of 13 amino acids. This chain's CDR3 is CASSRNMIYEQYF. DNA for the CDR3: TGCGCAAGCAGCCGTAACATGATCTACGAGCAGTACTTC.